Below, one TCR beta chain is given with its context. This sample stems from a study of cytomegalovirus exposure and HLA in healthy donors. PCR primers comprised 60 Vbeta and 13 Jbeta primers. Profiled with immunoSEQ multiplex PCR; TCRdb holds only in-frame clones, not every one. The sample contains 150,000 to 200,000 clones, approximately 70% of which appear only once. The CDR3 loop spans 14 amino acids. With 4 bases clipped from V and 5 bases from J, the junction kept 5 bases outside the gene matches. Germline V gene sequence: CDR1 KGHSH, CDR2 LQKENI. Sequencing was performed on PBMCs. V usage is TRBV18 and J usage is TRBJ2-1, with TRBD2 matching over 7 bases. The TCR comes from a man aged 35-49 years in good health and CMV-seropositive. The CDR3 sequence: CASSRGRGDNEQFF. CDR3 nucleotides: TGTGCCAGCTCACGGGGGAGGGGAGACAATGAGCAGTTCTTC. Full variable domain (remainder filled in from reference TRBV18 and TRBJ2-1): NAGVMQNPRHLVRRRGQEARLRCSPMKGHSHVYWYRQLPEEGLKFMVYLQKENIIDESGMPKERFSAEFPKEGPSILRIQQVVRGDSAAYFCASSRGRGDNEQFFGPGTRLTVL.